This TCR beta chain originates from a study of control samples from healthy donors and cancer patients. Measured with immunoSEQ multiplex PCR; TCRdb has only the in-frame clones, and not every one. The repertoire holds 65,000 to 100,000 clones, with roughly 86% as singletons. CDR1 is LGHNA and CDR2 is YSLEER in the germline V gene. Trimming cost V 3 bases and J 2 bases; bases outside gene matches: 1. This CDR3 has 14 residues. Only one count was recorded for this clone. The sample taken for sequencing was blood. The chain carries TRBV4-3 and TRBJ2-5; 9 bases map to TRBD1. The sequence was collected from a man aged 50 to 60 in good health. In nucleotides, the CDR3 is TGCGCCAGCAGCCAGACAGGGGGACAAGAGACCCAGTACTTC. Residues: CASSQTGGQETQYF.